This T cell receptor beta chain appears in the sequencing data of a study of T cell responses to AZD1222 COVID-19 vaccine. V shed 4 bases and J shed 6 bases, with 16 bases lying between them. Germline CDR1 and CDR2: LGHDT and YNNKEL (reference sequence). The CDR3 spans 14 residues. Method: immunoSEQ multiplex PCR; TCRdb's copy keeps in-frame clones and lacks some. This table has about 110,000 clones, just under 95% appearing once. Sequencing was performed on peripheral blood, taken on day 0 of AZD1222 vaccination. The chain employs TRBV3-1 (or the pseudogene TRBV3-2) and TRBJ2-7; D is perhaps TRBD1 or TRBD2 (6 bases each). The clonotype comes from an adult in good health. The CDR3 region is CASSPRRGRFEQYF. In nucleotides, the CDR3 is TGTGCCAGCAGCCCGCGCCGGGGGCGCTTCGAGCAGTACTTC.